The present T cell receptor beta chain was sequenced within a study of cytomegalovirus exposure and HLA in healthy donors. As for the study in general: Out of approximately 170 million T cells, an earlier analysis found some 120 million unique TCR beta sequences in total.

PCR was performed using 60 Vbeta and 13 Jbeta primers. Sequenced by immunoSEQ multiplex PCR; TCRdb stores in-frame clones only, minus some. The sample consists of under 200,000 clones, about three quarters of them appearing once. V dropped 7 bases and J dropped 4; count of bases not matched to a gene: 11. The CDR3 has 16 residues. Germline CDR1 is LNHDA and CDR2 is SQIVND (reference sequence). Healthy bone marrow donors formed the donor group. V and J are TRBV19 and TRBJ2-2, with 8 positions matching TRBD2. The TCR sequence derives from a female donor in good health and CMV-seronegative. Sequences were obtained from PBMCs. The CDR3 region has the DNA TGTGCCAGTACCCCAAGTCTCCGGGAGGGCACCGGGGAGCTGTTTTTT. Amino acids: CASTPSLREGTGELFF. Combining the CDR3 with reference TRBV19 and TRBJ2-2 gives the whole variable domain DGGITQSPKYLFRKEGQNVTLSCEQNLNHDAMYWYRQDPGQGLRLIYYSQIVNDFQKGDIAEGYSVSREKKESFPLTVTSAQKNPTAFYLCASTPSLREGTGELFFGEGSRLTVL.